This is a list of T cell receptor beta chains from one sample in a study of Graves' ophthalmopathy and Graves' hyperthyroidism. TCRdb itself ran the multiplex PCR reads through MiXCR, one entry per CDR3 protein. The data show about 240,000 distinct CDR3 sequences, about 46% seen once. Sequencing was performed on peripheral blood. These receptors were obtained from an adult man with Graves' ophthalmopathy. Each CDR3 is given with its conserved first and last residue. A D gene is named only where the DNA matches it firmly. Size values are once, few and many counts, or a class for expanded clones, and some rows have none.

CDR3 protein: CASSYSNVQTRTGELFF
CDR3 DNA: TGTGCCAGCAGTTACTCGAACGTCCAAACGCGCACCGGGGAGCTGTTTTTT
clone size: once
J gene: TRBJ2-2
V gene: TRBV10-3
D gene: .

CDR3 protein: CSAGPGTGRNTEAFF
CDR3 DNA: TGCAGTGCCGGTCCGGGAACAGGGCGGAACACTGAAGCTTTCTTT
clone size: .
J gene: TRBJ1-1
V gene: TRBV20-1
D gene: .

CDR3 protein: CRRVEQPQHF
CDR3 DNA: TGTCGTCGGGTGGAGCAGCCCCAGCATTTT
clone size: .
J gene: TRBJ1-5
V gene: TRBV20-1
D gene: .

CDR3 protein: CSVEDRIEWPYEQYF
CDR3 DNA: TGCAGCGTTGAAGATAGGATAGAGTGGCCCTACGAGCAGTACTTC
clone size: many
J gene: TRBJ2-7
V gene: TRBV29-1
D gene: .

CDR3 protein: CASSSGTGPRETQYF
CDR3 DNA: TGTGCCAGCAGTTCGGGGACAGGGCCCCGGGAGACCCAGTACTTC
clone size: .
J gene: TRBJ2-5
V gene: TRBV12-3/TRBV12-4
D gene: TRBD1

CDR3 protein: CASSESGLAGAEQYF
CDR3 DNA: TGCGCCAGCAGTGAGTCGGGCTTGGCAGGGGCCGAGCAGTACTTC
clone size: .
J gene: TRBJ2-7
V gene: TRBV10-2
D gene: .

CDR3 protein: CATMPRPGQVISGANVLTF
CDR3 DNA: TGTGCCACCATGCCGAGGCCGGGACAGGTGATCTCTGGGGCCAACGTCCTGACTTTC
clone size: few
J gene: TRBJ2-6
V gene: TRBV24-1
D gene: TRBD1

CDR3 protein: CASSLVGWNTEAFF
CDR3 DNA: TGTGCCAGCAGTTTGGTGGGCTGGAACACTGAAGCTTTCTTT
clone size: .
J gene: TRBJ1-1
V gene: TRBV28
D gene: .

CDR3 protein: CASSLEEGARETQYF
CDR3 DNA: TGCGCCAGCAGCTTGGAGGAAGGGGCGCGAGAGACCCAGTACTTC
clone size: few
J gene: TRBJ2-5
V gene: TRBV5-1
D gene: .

CDR3 protein: CASSLESAVNTEAFF
CDR3 DNA: TGTGCCAGCAGCTTGGAGTCAGCAGTGAACACTGAAGCTTTCTTT
clone size: .
J gene: TRBJ1-1
V gene: TRBV7-2
D gene: .

CDR3 protein: CASSQKSTGGTGYTF
CDR3 DNA: TGTGCCAGCAGCCAAAAATCTACAGGGGGCACTGGCTACACCTTC
clone size: .
J gene: TRBJ1-2
V gene: TRBV2
D gene: TRBD1

CDR3 protein: CASSEARENGYTF
CDR3 DNA: TGTGCCAGCAGCGAAGCCAGAGAGAATGGCTACACCTTC
clone size: .
J gene: TRBJ1-2
V gene: TRBV2
D gene: .

CDR3 protein: CASRVRVDQPQHF
CDR3 DNA: TGTGCCAGTAGGGTCCGGGTAGATCAGCCCCAGCATTTT
clone size: .
J gene: TRBJ1-5
V gene: TRBV19
D gene: .

CDR3 protein: CASRPDISYSYEQYF
CDR3 DNA: TGTGCCAGCAGACCAGACATCTCATACTCCTACGAGCAGTACTTC
clone size: .
J gene: TRBJ2-7
V gene: TRBV6-1
D gene: .

CDR3 protein: CASSLGQGGYEQYF
CDR3 DNA: TGTGCCAGCAGCTTAGGGCAGGGCGGGTACGAGCAGTACTTC
clone size: many
J gene: TRBJ2-7
V gene: TRBV7-6
D gene: .

CDR3 protein: CASSVTGGNVLTF
CDR3 DNA: TGTGCCAGCAGCGTCACAGGGGGCAACGTCCTGACTTTC
clone size: .
J gene: TRBJ2-6
V gene: TRBV7-3
D gene: TRBD1

CDR3 protein: CASSLEATALHF
CDR3 DNA: TGCGCCAGCAGCTTGGAAGCGACAGCCCTCCACTTT
clone size: .
J gene: TRBJ1-6
V gene: TRBV5-1
D gene: .

CDR3 protein: CTSVAKTANQPQHF
CDR3 DNA: TGCACCAGCGTTGCTAAGACAGCTAATCAGCCCCAGCATTTT
clone size: .
J gene: TRBJ1-5
V gene: TRBV10-1
D gene: .

CDR3 protein: CASSHRGSSYNEQYF
CDR3 DNA: TGTGCCAGCAGCCACAGGGGTAGCTCCTACAATGAGCAGTACTTC
clone size: .
J gene: TRBJ2-7
V gene: TRBV7-9
D gene: TRBD1

CDR3 protein: CASSLVSSGGATGANVLTF
CDR3 DNA: TGTGCCAGCAGCTTAGTGAGTTCGGGGGGAGCCACTGGGGCCAACGTCCTGACTTTC
clone size: .
J gene: TRBJ2-6
V gene: TRBV7-9
D gene: TRBD2

CDR3 protein: CASSLRPINEKLFF
CDR3 DNA: TGTGCCAGCAGTCTAAGACCTATCAATGAAAAACTGTTTTTT
clone size: .
J gene: TRBJ1-4
V gene: TRBV12-3/TRBV12-4
D gene: .

CDR3 protein: CASSWRGQGTEAFF
CDR3 DNA: TGTGCCAGCAGCTGGCGGGGACAGGGTACTGAAGCTTTCTTT
clone size: few
J gene: TRBJ1-1
V gene: TRBV11-2
D gene: TRBD1

CDR3 protein: CSARVAGGGPVKPQHF
CDR3 DNA: TGCAGTGCTAGAGTCGCGGGCGGGGGACCCGTTAAGCCCCAGCATTTT
clone size: .
J gene: TRBJ1-5
V gene: TRBV20-1
D gene: .

CDR3 protein: CSATRQEHTEAFF
CDR3 DNA: TGCAGTGCTACAAGACAGGAGCACACTGAAGCTTTCTTT
clone size: many
J gene: TRBJ1-1
V gene: TRBV20-1
D gene: .

CDR3 protein: CASSQGQQREVELFF
CDR3 DNA: TGTGCCAGCAGCCAAGGGCAGCAACGGGAGGTGGAGCTGTTTTTT
clone size: .
J gene: TRBJ2-2
V gene: TRBV7-2
D gene: TRBD2

CDR3 protein: CASSPEGTEAFF
CDR3 DNA: TGTGCCAGCAGCCCAGAGGGGACTGAAGCTTTCTTT
clone size: .
J gene: TRBJ1-1
V gene: TRBV9
D gene: .

CDR3 protein: CASSLGEGKETQYF
CDR3 DNA: TGTGCCAGCAGCCTGGGAGAGGGGAAAGAGACCCAGTACTTC
clone size: .
J gene: TRBJ2-5
V gene: TRBV5-8
D gene: .

CDR3 protein: CASSSPNYGYTF
CDR3 DNA: TGTGCCAGCAGTTCTCCTAACTATGGCTACACCTTC
clone size: .
J gene: TRBJ1-2
V gene: TRBV27
D gene: .

CDR3 protein: CASSLKGYEQYF
CDR3 DNA: TGTGCCAGCAGCTTGAAAGGGTACGAGCAGTACTTC
clone size: many
J gene: TRBJ2-7
V gene: TRBV12-3/TRBV12-4
D gene: .

CDR3 protein: CASSMGQGGYEQYF
CDR3 DNA: TGTGCCAGCAGCATGGGACAGGGGGGCTACGAGCAGTACTTC
clone size: .
J gene: TRBJ2-7
V gene: TRBV7-2
D gene: TRBD1

CDR3 protein: CASSYSGGAKETQYF
CDR3 DNA: TGTGCCAGCAGTTACTCCGGGGGGGCGAAAGAGACCCAGTACTTC
clone size: .
J gene: TRBJ2-5
V gene: TRBV2
D gene: TRBD2

CDR3 protein: CASSLGGLFLPGNTIYF
CDR3 DNA: TGTGCCAGCAGCTTAGGAGGGCTTTTCCTCCCTGGAAACACCATATATTTT
clone size: few
J gene: TRBJ1-3
V gene: TRBV7-2
D gene: .

CDR3 protein: CSARWGGGSTDTQYF
CDR3 DNA: TGCAGTGCTAGATGGGGCGGGGGGAGCACAGATACGCAGTATTTT
clone size: .
J gene: TRBJ2-3
V gene: TRBV20-1
D gene: TRBD2

CDR3 protein: CATMESGRETQYF
CDR3 DNA: TGTGCCACCATGGAGTCGGGGCGAGAGACCCAGTACTTC
clone size: few
J gene: TRBJ2-5
V gene: TRBV24-1
D gene: .

CDR3 protein: CASSLGQAGTEAFF
CDR3 DNA: TGCGCCAGCAGCTTGGGCCAGGCGGGGACTGAAGCTTTCTTT
clone size: few
J gene: TRBJ1-1
V gene: TRBV5-1
D gene: .

CDR3 protein: CASSQGHLNPYEQYF
CDR3 DNA: TGCGCCAGCAGCCAGGGACATTTAAACCCCTACGAGCAGTACTTC
clone size: .
J gene: TRBJ2-7
V gene: TRBV4-1
D gene: .

CDR3 protein: CASSFRGASGYTF
CDR3 DNA: TGTGCCAGCAGCTTCAGGGGAGCGAGTGGCTACACCTTC
clone size: .
J gene: TRBJ1-2
V gene: TRBV5-4
D gene: .

CDR3 protein: CSGTTGGVNTEAFF
CDR3 DNA: TGCAGCGGGACAACAGGGGGCGTGAACACTGAAGCTTTCTTT
clone size: .
J gene: TRBJ1-1
V gene: TRBV29-1
D gene: TRBD1

CDR3 protein: CASQVPDSTYEQYF
CDR3 DNA: TGCGCCAGCCAAGTCCCGGACTCAACCTACGAGCAGTACTTC
clone size: .
J gene: TRBJ2-7
V gene: TRBV5-1
D gene: .

CDR3 protein: CASSRPSSGANVLTF
CDR3 DNA: TGTGCCAGCAGTCGCCCCTCCTCTGGGGCCAACGTCCTGACTTTC
clone size: once
J gene: TRBJ2-6
V gene: TRBV6-5
D gene: .

CDR3 protein: CASSQSWGGEQYF
CDR3 DNA: TGTGCCAGCAGTCAATCTTGGGGTGGCGAGCAGTACTTC
clone size: .
J gene: TRBJ2-7
V gene: TRBV12-3/TRBV12-4
D gene: .

CDR3 protein: CASRKAGLVGETQYF
CDR3 DNA: TGTGCCAGCAGAAAAGCGGGACTCGTGGGGGAGACCCAGTACTTC
clone size: .
J gene: TRBJ2-5
V gene: TRBV2
D gene: TRBD2

CDR3 protein: CASSEEAGEDYEQYF
CDR3 DNA: TGTGCCAGCAGTGAAGAGGCAGGGGAAGACTACGAGCAGTACTTC
clone size: few
J gene: TRBJ2-7
V gene: TRBV2
D gene: .

CDR3 protein: CASTPSRGGTEAFF
CDR3 DNA: TGTGCCAGCACTCCTTCGAGGGGAGGTACTGAAGCTTTCTTT
clone size: .
J gene: TRBJ1-1
V gene: TRBV2
D gene: .

CDR3 protein: CASSSQGLAVTGELFF
CDR3 DNA: TGTGCCAGCAGCTCCCAGGGACTAGCGGTAACCGGGGAGCTGTTTTTT
clone size: .
J gene: TRBJ2-2
V gene: TRBV5-1
D gene: TRBD2

CDR3 protein: CSARDRRLYGYTF
CDR3 DNA: TGCAGTGCTAGAGATAGGAGACTCTATGGCTACACCTTC
clone size: few
J gene: TRBJ1-2
V gene: TRBV20-1
D gene: .

CDR3 protein: CASSQPGQTYEQYF
CDR3 DNA: TGCGCCAGCAGCCAACCGGGACAGACCTACGAGCAGTACTTC
clone size: .
J gene: TRBJ2-7
V gene: TRBV5-1
D gene: TRBD1

CDR3 protein: CASSSPGLATYEQYF
CDR3 DNA: TGTGCCAGCAGCTCCCCGGGACTAGCTACCTACGAGCAGTACTTC
clone size: .
J gene: TRBJ2-7
V gene: TRBV7-9
D gene: TRBD2

CDR3 protein: CSARSSGSQTQYF
CDR3 DNA: TGCAGTGCTAGAAGTAGCGGGAGCCAGACCCAGTACTTC
clone size: .
J gene: TRBJ2-5
V gene: TRBV20-1
D gene: TRBD2

CDR3 protein: CASSSRTGVDYGYTF
CDR3 DNA: TGTGCCAGCAGCTCGCGGACAGGGGTGGATTATGGCTACACCTTC
clone size: .
J gene: TRBJ1-2
V gene: TRBV7-9
D gene: TRBD1

CDR3 protein: CAGGRYQETQYF
CDR3 DNA: TGTGCCGGCGGCCGGTACCAAGAGACCCAGTACTTC
clone size: few
J gene: TRBJ2-5
V gene: TRBV7-2
D gene: .

CDR3 protein: CASSHLNTEAFF
CDR3 DNA: TGTGCCAGCAGTCACTTAAACACTGAAGCTTTCTTT
clone size: .
J gene: TRBJ1-1
V gene: TRBV12-3/TRBV12-4
D gene: .

CDR3 protein: CASSPTGTGILRFHQPQHF
CDR3 DNA: TGTGCCAGCAGTCCCACCGGGACAGGGATTCTCAGGTTTCATCAGCCCCAGCATTTT
clone size: once
J gene: TRBJ1-5
V gene: TRBV9
D gene: TRBD1